This TCR beta chain was obtained from a study of PD-1 blockade in classical Hodgkin lymphoma. Findings and limits, study-wide: The baseline diversity of complete responders showed similarity to that of newly diagnosed patients. A significant rise in TCR diversity by C4D1 was seen for CD4+ but not CD8+ cells.

A remark on this clone: Its antigen remains unidentified.

Sample time point: cycle 4 day 1 (C4D1), after around six weeks of nivolumab. There was relapse after autologous stem cell transplantation in every patient, and there was variation in brentuximab vedotin exposure. Assay used: immunoSEQ multiplex PCR; TCRdb lists only in-frame clones, some missing. The sample shows 27,000 or so clones, over 60% of them seen only once. The source material was peripheral blood mononuclear cells (PBMCs), sampled before the fourth cycle of nivolumab. The clonotype originates from a human donor with classical Hodgkin lymphoma.

CDR3 protein: CASRGGEKLFF. The CDR3 bases are TGTGCCAGCAGGGGAGGTGAAAAACTGTTTTTT. The chain joins TRBV6-5 to TRBJ1-4; no reliable D call. The V gene lost 6 bases and the J gene lost 7 bases, with 6 bases spanning the gap. The germline CDR1 and CDR2 sequences are MNHEY and SVGAGI. The CDR3 covers 11 residues.